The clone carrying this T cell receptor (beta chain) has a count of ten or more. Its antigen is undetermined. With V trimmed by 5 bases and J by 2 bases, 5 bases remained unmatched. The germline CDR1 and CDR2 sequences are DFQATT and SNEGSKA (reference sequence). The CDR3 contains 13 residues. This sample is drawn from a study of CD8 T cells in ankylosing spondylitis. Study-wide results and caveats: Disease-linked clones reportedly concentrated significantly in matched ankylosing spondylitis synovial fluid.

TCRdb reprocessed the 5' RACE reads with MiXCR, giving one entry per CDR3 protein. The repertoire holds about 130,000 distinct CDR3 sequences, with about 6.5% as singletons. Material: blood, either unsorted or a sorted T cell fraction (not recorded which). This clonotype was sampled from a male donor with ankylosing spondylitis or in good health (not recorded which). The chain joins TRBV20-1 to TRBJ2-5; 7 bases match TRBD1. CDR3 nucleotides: TGCAGTGCTGAATGGGACAGTCAAGAGACCCAGTACTTC. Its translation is CSAEWDSQETQYF.